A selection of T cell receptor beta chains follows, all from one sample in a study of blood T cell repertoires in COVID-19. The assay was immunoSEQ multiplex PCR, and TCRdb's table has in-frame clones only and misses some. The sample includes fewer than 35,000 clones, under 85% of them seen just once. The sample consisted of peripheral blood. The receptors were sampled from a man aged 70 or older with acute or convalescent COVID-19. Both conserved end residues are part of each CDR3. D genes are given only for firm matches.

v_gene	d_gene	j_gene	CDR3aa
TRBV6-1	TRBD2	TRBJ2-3	CASSVSGTSGSTFTQYF
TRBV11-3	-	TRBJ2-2	CASSSAAVNTGELFF
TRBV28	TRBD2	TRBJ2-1	CASSPERGQQFF
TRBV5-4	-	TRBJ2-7	CASSLRMEPYEQYF
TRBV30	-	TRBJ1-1	CAWSSGFEAFF
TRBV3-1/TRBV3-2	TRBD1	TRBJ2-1	CASSPGQGWEQFF
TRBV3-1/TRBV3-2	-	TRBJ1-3	CASSQGRTSGNTIYF
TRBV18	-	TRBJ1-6	CASSPMTADNSPLHF
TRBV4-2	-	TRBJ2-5	CASSTGSRSMETQYF
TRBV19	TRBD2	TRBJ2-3	CASSHGGELSTDTQYF
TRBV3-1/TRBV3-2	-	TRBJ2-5	CASSQEGGETQYF
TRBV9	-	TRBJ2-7	CASSVNTHEQYF
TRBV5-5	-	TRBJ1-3	CASSSEFSGNTIYF
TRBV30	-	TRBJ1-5	CAWSGADNQPQHF
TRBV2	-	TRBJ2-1	CASTRDRLYNEQFF
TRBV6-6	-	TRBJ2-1	CASSQGSSTSHEQFF
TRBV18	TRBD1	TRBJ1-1	CASSDGQGALTEAFF
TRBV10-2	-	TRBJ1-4	CASSERRQGHEKLFF
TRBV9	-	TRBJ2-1	CASSVQGSDEQFF
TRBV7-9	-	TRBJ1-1	CASSRGSSEAFF
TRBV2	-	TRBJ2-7	CASLVDRMREQYF
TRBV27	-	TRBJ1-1	CASSSWTSDAFF
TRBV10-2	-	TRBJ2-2	CASSEGLMNTGELFF
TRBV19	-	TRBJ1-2	CASSPARGVQYGYTF
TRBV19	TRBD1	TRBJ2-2	CASSIEDRGTGELFF
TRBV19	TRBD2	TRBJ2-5	CASSKGLAGGMETQYF
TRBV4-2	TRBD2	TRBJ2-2	CASRDGLAGYTGELFF
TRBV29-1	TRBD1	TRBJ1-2	CSVGGPDRDGYGYTF
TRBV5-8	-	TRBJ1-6	CASSLDSGNRNSPLHF
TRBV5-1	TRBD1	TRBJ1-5	CASSPGGRGNQPQHF
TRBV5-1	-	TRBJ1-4	CASSFQGDEKLFF
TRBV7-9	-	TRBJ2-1	CASSLFSGNEQFF
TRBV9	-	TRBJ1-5	CASSVTPPGGTDSNQPQHF
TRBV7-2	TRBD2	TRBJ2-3	CASSSGVAGDPDTQYF
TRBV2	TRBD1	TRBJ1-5	CASRDRAGQPQHF
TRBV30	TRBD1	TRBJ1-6	CAWSGQGYNSPLHF
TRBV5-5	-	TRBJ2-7	CASSRGRGRYEQYF
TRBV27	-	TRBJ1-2	CASSFGGAGRLYRQTFYGYTF
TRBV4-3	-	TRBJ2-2	CASSQDYSGELFF
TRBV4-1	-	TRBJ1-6	CASSPGGNSPLHF
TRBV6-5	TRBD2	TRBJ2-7	CASSSWEGQSEQYF
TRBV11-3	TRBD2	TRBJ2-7	CASSLASGVSYEQYF
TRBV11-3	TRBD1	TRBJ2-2	CASSSWDRGLSTGELFF
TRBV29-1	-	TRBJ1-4	CSVEEAGLNEKLFF
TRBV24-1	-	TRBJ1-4	CATSDPNTGGYEKLFF
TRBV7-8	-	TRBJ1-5	CASSSHRDQPQHF
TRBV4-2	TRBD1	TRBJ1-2	CASSQRTGANYGYTF
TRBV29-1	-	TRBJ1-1	CSVEQQANTEAFF
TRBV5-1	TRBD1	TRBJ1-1	CASSVLQGTTEAFF
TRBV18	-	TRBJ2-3	CASSPARVDTQYF
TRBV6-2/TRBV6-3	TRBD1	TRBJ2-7	CASSGPGQGTYEQYF
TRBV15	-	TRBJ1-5	CATSRDPRIYQPQHF
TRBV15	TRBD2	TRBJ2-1	CATSLTLGTSGVAQFF
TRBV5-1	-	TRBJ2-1	CASSGQFNEQFF
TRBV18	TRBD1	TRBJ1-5	CASSGTGDSNQPQHF